This T cell receptor beta chain appears in the sequencing data of a study of blood T cell repertoires in COVID-19. Study details: From the United States, Italy and Spain came samples of acute and convalescent COVID-19. Sources were T cells, B-cell-depleted T cells, or PBMCs; the material itself was cDNA or gDNA.

Trimming removed 5 bases from V and 10 bases from J; junction bases left unmatched: 8. The CDR3 is 13 residues long. How the authors handled the data: Scientists estimated how many nucleated cells there were by amplifying reference gene primers. Here immunoSEQ multiplex PCR was the method, and the copy in TCRdb shows in-frame clones only, minus some. That table furnishes V, J and clone size, whereas the DNA furnished D and trimming. Among under 200,000 clones listed, 65% to 80% were seen once. Only one count was recorded for this clone. This chain joins TRBV12-3 or TRBV12-4 and TRBJ1-2, with 9 bases matching TRBD1. This clonotype was sampled from a man in his 60s with acute or convalescent COVID-19. The sequenced material came from peripheral blood. The CDR3 reads CASSQIGQGNYTF. The CDR3 DNA sequence: TGTGCCAGCAGTCAAATAGGACAGGGGAACTACACCTTC.